Following are 10 T cell receptor beta chains from one sample sequenced in a study of somatic mutations in cytotoxic T cells in rheumatoid arthritis (dated by TCRdb to the late 2010s). Library method: the immunoSEQ multiplex PCR assay. TCRdb's version of the immuneACCESS table is confined to in-frame rearrangements and falls short of the full clone set. An unresolved V gene accounts for under half of the shortfall where checked; the remainder is of unknown origin. This sample comprises roughly 10,000 clones, roughly 90% of them detected only once. About 1% of the sample is held by the ten biggest clonotypes. Sequencing was done on a sample of CD4+ T cells sorted from blood. Receptors were obtained from a woman younger than 30 with rheumatoid arthritis.

V usage is TRBV6-4 and J usage is TRBJ1-5; 7 bases align to TRBD1. In germline, CDR1 is MRHNA, CDR2 SNTAGT. CDR3 length: 13 residues. The V segment lost 5 bases and the J segment 5 bases; nucleotides outside the gene matches: 3. CDR3 DNA: TGTGCCAGCAGTCGGACAGGAGATCAGCCCCAGCATTTT. Translation: CASSRTGDQPQHF.

The V and J genes are TRBV5-4 and TRBJ2-2; D gene uncertain. Trimming took 0 bases from V and 0 from J, leaving 12 bases between them. Germline V gene sequence: CDR1 SGHNT, CDR2 YYREEE (reference sequence). The CDR3 sequence is 17 residues long. This chain's CDR3 is CASSLGPLGANTGELFF. In DNA, the CDR3 is TGTGCCAGCAGCTTGGGCCCCCTAGGAGCGAACACCGGGGAGCTGTTTTTT.

The chain carries TRBV7-9 and TRBJ2-3; 7 bases match TRBD2. CDR1 is SEHNR and CDR2 is FQNEAQ in the germline V gene (reference sequence). V lost 5 bases and J lost 4; bases outside the gene matches: 3. The CDR3 contains 13 residues. CDR3 bases: TGTGCCAGCAGCACCCGGGGGGCAGATACGCAGTATTTT. Translated: CASSTRGADTQYF.

The rearrangement joins TRBV14 to TRBJ1-6; no reliable D call. The CDR3 length is 15 residues. Germline V gene data show CDR1 as SGHDN and CDR2 as FVKESK. The ends were cut back, 5 bases at V and 8 bases at J, with 16 bases in the middle. The CDR3 loop is CASSVGLGSHSPLHF. The CDR3 DNA is TGTGCCAGCAGCGTAGGCCTGGGGAGTCATTCACCCCTCCACTTT.

V gene TRBV18 combines with J gene TRBJ2-3; weak D call: TRBD1 (5 bases). Trimming left V 2 bases short and J 6 bases short, with 12 bases between. Per the germline V gene, CDR1 is KGHSH and CDR2 is LQKENI. CDR3 length: 14 amino acids. The CDR3, as DNA: TGTGCCAGCTCACCAGGGGCAGAAGTGGATACGCAGTATTTT. Protein sequence: CASSPGAEVDTQYF. Variable domain in full (rest from reference TRBV18 and TRBJ2-3): NAGVMQNPRHLVRRRGQEARLRCSPMKGHSHVYWYRQLPEEGLKFMVYLQKENIIDESGMPKERFSAEFPKEGPSILRIQQVVRGDSAAYFCASSPGAEVDTQYFGPGTRLTVL.

This chain links TRBV9 with TRBJ1-1; TRBD1 aligns across 10 bases. Germline V gene data show CDR1 as SGDLS and CDR2 as YYNGEE. This CDR3 has 20 amino acids. With V trimmed by 2 bases and J by 0 bases, 16 bases remained unmatched. The CDR3 is CASSVSIRDRGEIVNTEAFF. The DNA for the CDR3 is TGTGCCAGCAGCGTCTCGATACGGGACAGGGGCGAGATTGTGAACACTGAAGCTTTCTTT.

The chain has TRBV6-1 and TRBJ2-7; 8 nucleotides match TRBD2. J was trimmed by 7 bases and V by 10 bases; bases with no gene match: 9. Per germline, CDR1 MNHNS and CDR2 SASEGT. The CDR3 is 12 residues long. The CDR3 DNA sequence: TGTGCCATCACAGCGGGGGCGTGGGAGCAGTACTTC. Translating gives CAITAGAWEQYF.

V and J are TRBV29-1 and TRBJ2-3; 11 nucleotides align to TRBD2. Germline V gene lookup returns CDR1 SQVTM and CDR2 ANQGSEA. This CDR3 comprises 14 residues. The V and J ends lost 7 bases and 5 bases, in that order; junction bases with no gene match: 8. CDR3 DNA sequence: TGCAGCGGAATGACTAGCGGGGCCGGAGATACGCAGTATTTT. Translation: CSGMTSGAGDTQYF.

This clone was counted only a few times. V usage is TRBV6-1 and J usage is TRBJ2-5, with D possibly being TRBD1 (5 bases). Germline CDR1 reads MNHNS; CDR2 reads SASEGT. The CDR3 spans 12 residues. Trimming stripped 9 bases from V and 4 bases from J, with 12 bases between. The CDR3 DNA reads TGTGCCAGTGCCCAGGGCGGAGAGACCCAGTACTTC. Amino acid sequence: CASAQGGETQYF.

The V call is TRBV28, the J call TRBJ1-2; the match to TRBD1 covers 8 bases. The CDR3 covers 13 residues. Germline V CDR1 and CDR2: MDHEN, SYDVKM. Germline trimming cut 11 bases from V and 4 bases from J; bases unmatched to any gene: 9. CDR3 protein: CAGGRTGTYGYTF. The CDR3 nucleotides are TGTGCCGGGGGGCGGACAGGGACCTATGGCTACACCTTC.